Presented here are 13 T cell receptor beta chains from one specimen sequenced in a study of cytomegalovirus exposure and HLA in healthy donors. Primers: 60 Vbeta forward and 13 Jbeta reverse. Sequencing used immunoSEQ multiplex PCR; TCRdb keeps in-frame clones, though not all of them. The repertoire has under 200,000 clones, approximately 80% of them found once; the top ten carry approximately 2%. Sample: PBMCs. The receptor set was obtained from a woman aged 18-29 years in good health and CMV-seronegative.

There are a few counts of this clone. Other DNA variants within this sample encode the same CDR3. The V gene is TRBV7-9, the J gene TRBJ1-5, with 8 bases fitting TRBD1. The CDR3 covers 14 residues. CDR1 and CDR2 from the germline V gene are SEHNR and FQNEAQ (reference sequence). With V trimmed by 5 bases and J by 7 bases, 7 bases remained unmatched. The DNA of the CDR3 is TGTGCCAGCAGCCTCGGACAGGGCGGACAGCCCCAGCATTTT. This encodes CASSLGQGGQPQHF.

The CDR3 DNA is TGTGCCAGTGGACAGAGCTCCTACAATGAGCAGTTCTTC. Amino acid sequence: CASGQSSYNEQFF. This chain joins TRBV19 and TRBJ2-1, with a possible D match to TRBD1 (6 bases). CDR1 LNHDA and CDR2 SQIVND come from the germline V gene (reference sequence). The CDR3 spans 13 residues. V dropped 8 bases and J dropped 0 bases, with 8 bases sitting between them.

V gene TRBV6-5 combines with J gene TRBJ2-1, with TRBD1 matching over 9 bases. The CDR3 runs to 16 residues. V was clipped by 4 bases and J by 4 bases; unmatched bases: 8. Germline CDR1 and CDR2: MNHEY and SVGAGI. CDR3 sequence (DNA): TGTGCCAGCAGTTCGAGCCGGGACAGGGATTACAATGAGCAGTTCTTC. Protein sequence: CASSSSRDRDYNEQFF.

This sequence joins TRBV6-1 and TRBJ2-3, with 8 bases identical to TRBD1. Per germline, CDR1 MNHNS and CDR2 SASEGT. This CDR3 comprises 16 residues. With V trimmed by 4 bases and J by 1 base, 7 bases remained unmatched. This CDR3 reads CASSATPGQGTDTQYF. CDR3 DNA sequence: TGTGCCAGCAGTGCGACACCGGGACAGGGCACAGATACGCAGTATTTT.

The CDR3 DNA reads TGTGCCAGCAGCTTAGAGGCCGGGGTCACTGAAGCTTTCTTT. Translation gives CASSLEAGVTEAFF. This chain connects TRBV11-2 to TRBJ1-1, with D unclear. Trimming pared 0 bases from V and 4 bases from J, leaving 9 bases between. This CDR3 is built from 14 residues. Per the germline V gene, CDR1 is SGHAT and CDR2 is FQNNGV.

On this clone itself: Other DNA sequences within the sample encode an identical CDR3. The chain joins TRBV27 to TRBJ1-1; D remains unclear. Between the trimmed V and J ends, which lost 2 bases and 0 bases, there was a span of 4 bases. The V gene's germline CDR1 is MNHEY and CDR2 SMNVEV (reference sequence). The length of the CDR3 is 13 residues. The CDR3 DNA reads TGTGCCAGCAGTTTACAGGTGAACACTGAAGCTTTCTTT. It encodes CASSLQVNTEAFF.

This rearrangement joins TRBV5-1 to TRBJ2-3; D perhaps matches TRBD2 (6 bases). This CDR3 spans 15 amino acids. Germline CDR1 and CDR2: SGHRS and YFSETQ. V was trimmed by 1 base and J by 1 base, leaving 10 bases between them. CDR3 bases: TGCGCCAGCAGCTTGCGGAGGGCCGGCACAGATACGCAGTATTTT. Translated: CASSLRRAGTDTQYF.

The chain couples TRBV5-4 to TRBJ1-1; no definite D call. Trimming shortened V by 0 bases and J by 0 bases, and 12 bases separated the two germline ends. The CDR3 is 16 amino acids. Germline CDR1 reads SGHNT; CDR2 reads YYREEE (reference sequence). CDR3 region: CASSLGVIAVNTEAFF. The CDR3 bases are TGTGCCAGCAGCTTGGGGGTTATTGCGGTGAACACTGAAGCTTTCTTT.

The chain employs TRBV18 and TRBJ2-5; D may be TRBD1 (6 bases). V was clipped by 1 base and J by 4 bases, with 13 bases between them. The germline V gene has CDR1 KGHSH and CDR2 LQKENI. This CDR3 has 15 residues. Written as DNA, the CDR3 is TGTGCCAGCTCACCACGGCAGGGGACGGTAGAGACCCAGTACTTC. This gives the protein CASSPRQGTVETQYF.

In this sample, this clone turned up once. This sequence joins TRBV6-6 and TRBJ2-5; 9 bases agree with TRBD1. The CDR3 loop spans 14 amino acids. V lost 2 bases to trimming and J lost 3 bases; unmatched junction nucleotides: 1. Germline-derived CDR1 and CDR2 are MNHNY and SVGAGI (reference sequence). The CDR3 spells CASSYGDREETQYF. CDR3 DNA sequence: TGTGCCAGCAGTTACGGGGACAGGGAAGAGACCCAGTACTTC.

The chain carries TRBV19 and TRBJ1-2; D uncertain. This CDR3 is 15 amino acids long. CDR1 LNHDA and CDR2 SQIVND come from the germline V gene (reference sequence). V lost 0 bases and J lost 3, with 11 bases in between. The CDR3 here is CASSIDGLSDYGYTF. The CDR3 bases are TGTGCCAGTAGTATAGATGGACTTTCTGACTATGGCTACACCTTC.

J is TRBJ1-6 and V is TRBV2; TRBD1 matches at 7 bases. Germline assignment: CDR1 SNHLY and CDR2 FYNNEI. The CDR3 runs to 13 residues. V dropped 10 bases and J dropped 5; count of bases not matched to a gene: 5. CDR3: CAIRDSHNSPLHF. CDR3 in DNA: TGTGCCATCAGGGACAGTCATAATTCACCCCTCCACTTT.

V gene TRBV5-4 combines with J gene TRBJ2-5; maybe TRBD2 (5 bases). The ends were cut back, 2 bases at V and 2 bases at J, with 10 bases in the middle. Germline V CDR1 and CDR2: SGHNT, YYREEE (reference sequence). The CDR3 is made up of 14 amino acids. For the CDR3, the DNA is TGTGCCAGCAGCTTAAGGGAGCCACAAGAGACCCAGTACTTC. It encodes CASSLREPQETQYF.